One sample yielded the 13 T cell receptor beta chains listed below, sequenced in a study of early T cells in non-severe SARS-CoV-2 infection. TCRdb called the 5' RACE reads again in MiXCR, with one record for every CDR3 protein. The table includes roughly 60,000 distinct CDR3 sequences, approximately 8% detected once. Sequencing input: whole blood. These receptors originate from an adult who was a healthcare worker with PCR-confirmed SARS-CoV-2 infection or an uninfected control (not recorded which).

This clonotype was observed at least ten times. The chain uses TRBV11-2 and TRBJ1-1; no firm D call. CDR1 is SGHAT and CDR2 is FQNNGV in the germline V gene. The CDR3 has 15 amino acids. Trimming took 5 bases from V and 4 from J, leaving 17 bases between them. CDR3 coding DNA: TGTGCCAGCAGCCCCTTCGGGCAGGTAACCACTGAAGCTTTCTTT. The encoded protein is CASSPFGQVTTEAFF. Looking up the rest from reference TRBV11-2 and TRBJ1-1 gives the full variable domain: EAGVAQSPRYKIIEKRQSVAFWCNPISGHATLYWYQQILGQGPKLLIQFQNNGVVDDSQLPKDRFSAERLKGVDSTLKIQPAKLEDSAVYLCASSPFGQVTTEAFFGQGTRLTVV.

This clonotype showed up many times. The chain uses TRBV10-3 and TRBJ2-1; 13 positions match TRBD2. The junction had 3 bases not matched to a gene; V was cut back by 4 bases and J by 0 bases. The V gene's germline CDR1 is ENHRY and CDR2 SYGVKD. The CDR3 totals 17 residues. The CDR3 DNA is TGTGCCATCAGTGCGGGACTAGCGGGGCCCTCCTACAATGAGCAGTTCTTC. Residues: CAISAGLAGPSYNEQFF.

The sample holds many counts of this clonotype. The chain is built from TRBV3-1 and TRBJ2-3, with 7 bases matching TRBD2. Germline V gene lookup returns CDR1 LGHDT and CDR2 YNNKEL (reference sequence). V trimming: 3 bases; J trimming: 8 bases; junction bases outside the gene matches: 5. This CDR3 region has 13 residues. CDR3 in amino acids: CASSQNLAGTQYF. The CDR3 DNA is TGTGCCAGCAGCCAGAACTTAGCGGGTACGCAGTATTTT.

The gene calls are TRBV5-1 and TRBJ2-1, with D unclear. V was clipped by 4 bases and J by 13 bases, with 21 bases between them. CDR3 length: 14 amino acids. Per the germline V gene, CDR1 is SGHRS and CDR2 is YFSETQ. CDR3 nucleotide sequence: TGCGCCAGCAGCCCTATGACAAGGGTTAATCCCCAGTTCTTC. Encoded protein: CASSPMTRVNPQFF. Together with reference TRBV5-1 and TRBJ2-1, the CDR3 gives the full variable domain: KAGVTQTPRYLIKTRGQQVTLSCSPISGHRSVSWYQQTPGQGLQFLFEYFSETQRNKGNFPGRFSGRQFSNSRSEMNVSTLELGDSALYLCASSPMTRVNPQFFGPGTRLTVL.

This clonotype was counted a few times. The rearrangement uses TRBV7-9 and TRBJ2-1; no firm D call. Trimming took 5 bases from V and 5 from J, leaving 16 bases between them. The CDR3 contains 15 residues. Germline-derived CDR1 and CDR2 are SEHNR and FQNEAQ (reference sequence). CDR3 in DNA: TGTGCCAGCAGCCCCTATTCCACGTTTAACAATGAGCAGTTCTTC. Its translation: CASSPYSTFNNEQFF.

This clonotype was seen ten or more times. The chain combines TRBV28 with TRBJ2-2, with 7 bases aligning to TRBD2. The CDR3 runs to 18 residues. J gave up 6 bases and V 4 bases, and 17 bases lay outside the gene matches. Germline CDR1 reads MDHEN; CDR2 reads SYDVKM. CDR3 coding DNA: TGTGCCAGCAGTTCCCCAGCGGGATATACCGTGGGCTCCGGGGAGCTGTTTTTT. Its protein is CASSSPAGYTVGSGELFF.

This clonotype was observed at least ten times. The DNA for the CDR3 is TGCGCCAGCAGCTTGGGAGGGGACGTAAGAGGGGCGCCCCAGCATTTT. Protein sequence: CASSLGGDVRGAPQHF. The rearrangement links TRBV5-1 to TRBJ1-5, with D possibly being TRBD1 (5 bases). The CDR3 totals 16 residues. The V end lost 0 bases, the J end lost 9 bases, and 19 bases lay between the germline ends. Germline V CDR1 and CDR2: SGHRS, YFSETQ.

This clonotype was counted a few times. The V gene is TRBV30, the J gene TRBJ2-7; D is possibly TRBD1 (6 bases). The CDR3 sequence is 14 residues long. Per germline, CDR1 GTSNPN and CDR2 SVGIG (reference sequence). V shed 0 bases and J shed 3 bases, with 12 bases lying between them. DNA for the CDR3: TGTGCCTGGAGTGTGAGGGGGAGTGACTACGAGCAGTACTTC. Its translation is CAWSVRGSDYEQYF.

The table lists this clonotype with many counts. V usage is TRBV7-9 and J usage is TRBJ2-7; TRBD1 matches at 11 bases. Looked up from germline, CDR1 is SEHNR and CDR2 is FQNEAQ (reference sequence). This CDR3 contains 14 residues. V lost 4 bases and J lost 6; bases outside the gene matches: 5. The DNA for the CDR3 is TGTGCCAGCAGCTCGGGACAGGGGGAGAGCGAGCAGTACTTC. It specifies CASSSGQGESEQYF.

The chain joins TRBV30 to TRBJ1-1; D uncertain. Germline assignment: CDR1 GTSNPN and CDR2 SVGIG (reference sequence). V lost 2 bases to trimming and J lost 1 base, with 8 bases between them. The CDR3 is 13 residues long. CDR3 in amino acids: CAWSPLRNTEAFF. The CDR3 DNA reads TGTGCCTGGAGTCCCCTCCGGAACACTGAAGCTTTCTTT.

In this sample, this clonotype turned up many times. The V gene is TRBV3-1, the J gene TRBJ1-6; D gene uncertain. CDR1 is LGHDT, CDR2 YNNKEL, per germline (reference sequence). The CDR3 sequence is 13 residues long. With 3 bases removed from V and 6 bases from J, the gap between germline ends came to 6 bases. The CDR3 loop is CASSHGVNSPLHF. DNA for the CDR3: TGTGCCAGCAGCCACGGGGTTAATTCACCCCTCCACTTT.

This clonotype was seen a handful of times. The genes are TRBV28 and TRBJ1-2; 7 bases agree with TRBD1. V shed 5 bases and J 4 bases; nucleotides not matched to a gene: 4. Per the germline V gene, CDR1 is MDHEN and CDR2 is SYDVKM. The CDR3 contains 13 residues. Here the CDR3 DNA reads TGTGCCAGCAGTCCAGGGGGAGCCTATGGCTACACCTTC. This sequence encodes CASSPGGAYGYTF.

The rearrangement joins TRBV2 to TRBJ1-6, with D possibly being TRBD1 (5 bases). The germline CDR1 and CDR2 sequences are SNHLY and FYNNEI. This CDR3 is built from 14 residues. The ends were cut back, 1 base at V and 8 bases at J, with 9 bases in the middle. CDR3 sequence (DNA): TGTGCCAGCAGTGAAGGGGGGACCTATTCACCCCTCCACTTT. Its translation is CASSEGGTYSPLHF.